This TCR beta chain is from a study of metastatic and nonmetastatic thyroid tumors. Overall study context: Repertoires from blood and tumor or nodule tissue of malignant and benign thyroid patients were compared. Study-wide results and limits: For both blood and tumor, malignant thyroid tumors reportedly showed significantly higher TCR beta diversity than benign nodules did.

Every patient was untreated before thyroid surgery. MiXCR re-clonotyped the PCR reads for TCRdb. The sample records 20,000 or so clones, roughly 20% being singletons. Looked up from germline, CDR1 is SGHAT and CDR2 is FQDESV (reference sequence). V shed 5 bases, J shed 7 bases, and the junction held 9 bases outside the gene matches. The CDR3 consists of 17 residues. A word on this clone: Its antigen is unidentified.

The sequence was collected from a female donor with papillary thyroid cancer or a benign thyroid nodule (not recorded which). Some clones in this sample may be carry-over from other donors' samples. The genes are TRBV11-1 and TRBJ2-2; 14 bases are a match to TRBD2. The sequenced material came from adjacent normal tissue. The CDR3 sequence is CASSVTGTSGSDGELFF. The CDR3 DNA reads as TGTGCCAGCAGCGTCACCGGGACTAGCGGGAGCGACGGGGAGCTGTTTTTT.